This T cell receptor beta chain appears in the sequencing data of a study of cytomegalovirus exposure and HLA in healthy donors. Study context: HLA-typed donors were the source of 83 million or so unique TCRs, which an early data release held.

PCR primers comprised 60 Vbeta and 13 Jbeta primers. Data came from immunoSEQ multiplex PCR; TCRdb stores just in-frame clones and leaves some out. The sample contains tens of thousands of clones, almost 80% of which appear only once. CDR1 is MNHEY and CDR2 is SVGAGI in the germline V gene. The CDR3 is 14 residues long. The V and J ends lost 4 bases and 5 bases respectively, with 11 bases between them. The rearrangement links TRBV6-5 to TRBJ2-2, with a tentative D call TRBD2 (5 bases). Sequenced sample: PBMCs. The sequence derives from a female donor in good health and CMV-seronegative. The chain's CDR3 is CASSSGLPTGELFF. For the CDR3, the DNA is TGTGCCAGCAGTTCAGGACTTCCTACCGGGGAGCTGTTTTTT.